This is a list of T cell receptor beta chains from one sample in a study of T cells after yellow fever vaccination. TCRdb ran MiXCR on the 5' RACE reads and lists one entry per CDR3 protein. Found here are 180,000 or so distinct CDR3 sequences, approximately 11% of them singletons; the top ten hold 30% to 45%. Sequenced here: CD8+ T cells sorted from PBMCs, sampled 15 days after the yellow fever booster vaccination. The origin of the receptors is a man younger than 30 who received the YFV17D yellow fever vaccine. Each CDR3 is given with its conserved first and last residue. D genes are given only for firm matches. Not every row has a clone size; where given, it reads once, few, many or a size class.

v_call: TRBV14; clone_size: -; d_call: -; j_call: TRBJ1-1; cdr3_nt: TGTGCCAGCAGCCAAGGTCACTGGGAAGACAGTCGCACTGAAGCTTTCTTT; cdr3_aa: CASSQGHWEDSRTEAFF
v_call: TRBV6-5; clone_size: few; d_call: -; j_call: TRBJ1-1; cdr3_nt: TGTGCCAGCAGCCCTTCGGGGGCTGAAGCTTTCTTT; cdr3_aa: CASSPSGAEAFF
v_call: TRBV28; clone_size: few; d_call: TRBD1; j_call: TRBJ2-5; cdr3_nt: TGTGCCAGCACCCTCTCCTTGACAGGGCGGGAGACCCAGTACTTC; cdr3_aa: CASTLSLTGRETQYF
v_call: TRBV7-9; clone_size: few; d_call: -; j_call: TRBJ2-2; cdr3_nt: TGTGCCAGCAGCTTAGCATCCCTAGGAATGAACACCGGGGAGCTGTTTTTT; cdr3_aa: CASSLASLGMNTGELFF
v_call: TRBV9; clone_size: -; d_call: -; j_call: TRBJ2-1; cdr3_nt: TGTGCCAGCAGCGCGTTCGAAGGGAGCTCCTACAATGAGCAGTTCTTC; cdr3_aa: CASSAFEGSSYNEQFF
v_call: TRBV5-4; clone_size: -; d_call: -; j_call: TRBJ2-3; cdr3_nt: TGTGCCAGCAGCGCTTCCTTGGATATCCAGTATTTT; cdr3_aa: CASSASLDIQYF
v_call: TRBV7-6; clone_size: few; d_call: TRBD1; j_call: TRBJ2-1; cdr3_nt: TGTGCCAGCAGCGGGGACAGGCTTGGTGGCATTGGTGAGCAGTTCTTC; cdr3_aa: CASSGDRLGGIGEQFF
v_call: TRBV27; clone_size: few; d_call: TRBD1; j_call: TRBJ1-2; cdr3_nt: TGTGCCAGCAGTTTTCAGGGGGCTTCTCTCTATGGCTACACCTTC; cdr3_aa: CASSFQGASLYGYTF
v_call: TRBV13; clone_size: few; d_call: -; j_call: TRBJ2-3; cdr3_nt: TGTGCCAGCAGCTTAGGCCCTGGGGCCACAGATACGCAGTATTTT; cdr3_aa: CASSLGPGATDTQYF
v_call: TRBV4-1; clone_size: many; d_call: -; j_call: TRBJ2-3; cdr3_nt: TGCGCCAGCAGCCAAGGGACCCCGGGCACTAGCACAGATACGCAGTATTTT; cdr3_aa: CASSQGTPGTSTDTQYF
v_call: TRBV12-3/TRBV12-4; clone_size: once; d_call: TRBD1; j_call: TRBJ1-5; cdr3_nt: TGTGCCAGCAGTTACCGGGACAGGGTCAATCAGCCCCAGCATTTT; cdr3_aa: CASSYRDRVNQPQHF
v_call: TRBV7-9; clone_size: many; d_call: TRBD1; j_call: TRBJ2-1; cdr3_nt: TGTGCCAGCAGCATCCGGGACAGGTACAATGAGCAGTTCTTC; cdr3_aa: CASSIRDRYNEQFF
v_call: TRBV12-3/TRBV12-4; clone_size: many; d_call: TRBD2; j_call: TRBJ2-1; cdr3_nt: TGTGCCAGCAGTTTAAGCGGGGGGCATCACAATGAGCAGTTCTTC; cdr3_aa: CASSLSGGHHNEQFF
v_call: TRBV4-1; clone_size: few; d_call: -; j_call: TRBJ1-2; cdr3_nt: TGCGCCAGCAGCCAAGTAGGGGTGCCCTATGGCTACACCTTC; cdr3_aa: CASSQVGVPYGYTF
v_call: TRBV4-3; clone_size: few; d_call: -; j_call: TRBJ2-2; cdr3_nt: TGCGCCAGCAGCCAAGATCAGGGGCGCACCGGGGAGCTGTTTTTT; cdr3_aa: CASSQDQGRTGELFF
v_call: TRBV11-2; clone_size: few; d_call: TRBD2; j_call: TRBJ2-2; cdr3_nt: TGTGCCAGCAGCTTGCGGGGGGGCCGTGGCACCGGGGAGCTGTTTTTT; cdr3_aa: CASSLRGGRGTGELFF
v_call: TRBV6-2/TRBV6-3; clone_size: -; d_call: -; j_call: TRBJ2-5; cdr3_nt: TGTGCCAGCAGCCCACGGACAGAAGAGACCCAGTACTTC; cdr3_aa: CASSPRTEETQYF
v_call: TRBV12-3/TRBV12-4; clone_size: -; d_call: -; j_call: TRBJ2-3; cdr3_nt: TGTGCCAGCAGTTTATACGGGCGGGGGCCCTCCACAGATACGCAGTATTTT; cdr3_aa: CASSLYGRGPSTDTQYF
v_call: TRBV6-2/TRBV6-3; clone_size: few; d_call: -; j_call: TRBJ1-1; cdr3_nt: TGTGCCAGCAGTTACTGGGGGGCTACGGACACTGAAGCTTTCTTT; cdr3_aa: CASSYWGATDTEAFF
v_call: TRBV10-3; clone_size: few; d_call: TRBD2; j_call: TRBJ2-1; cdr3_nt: TGTGCCATCAGCGCGGGTAAAGCGGGGAGCTCCTACAATGAGCAGTTCTTC; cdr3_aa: CAISAGKAGSSYNEQFF
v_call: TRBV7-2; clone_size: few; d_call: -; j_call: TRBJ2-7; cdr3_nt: TGTGCCAGCAGGGTAGGGGCGTGGGGGGGCCTCCGGGAGTCCGAGCAGTACTTC; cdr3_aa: CASRVGAWGGLRESEQYF
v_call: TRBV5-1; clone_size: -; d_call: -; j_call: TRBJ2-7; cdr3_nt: TGCGCCAGCAGCTTTCGGACACCCTACGAGCAGTACTTC; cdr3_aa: CASSFRTPYEQYF
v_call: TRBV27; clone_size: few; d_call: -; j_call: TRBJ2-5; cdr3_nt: TGTGCCAGCAGTCAAGTCGGGTGGGGGACCCGGGAGACCCAGTACTTC; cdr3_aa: CASSQVGWGTRETQYF
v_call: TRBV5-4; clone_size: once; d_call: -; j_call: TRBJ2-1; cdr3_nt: TGTGCAGCTTGGAGGGGTGATGAGCAGTTCTTC; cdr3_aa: CAAWRGDEQFF
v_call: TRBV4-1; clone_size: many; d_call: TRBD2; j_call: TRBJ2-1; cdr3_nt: TGCGCCAGCAGCGGGGGCCTCGGGACTAGCCTAGACAATGAGCAGTTCTTC; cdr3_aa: CASSGGLGTSLDNEQFF
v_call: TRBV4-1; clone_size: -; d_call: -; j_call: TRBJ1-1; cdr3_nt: TGCGCCTGCAGCCAACCGGCCAATCAGCCGGACGCTTTCTTT; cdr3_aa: CACSQPANQPDAFF
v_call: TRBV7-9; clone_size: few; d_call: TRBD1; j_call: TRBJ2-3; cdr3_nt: TGTGCCAGCAGCCATACCGGGACAGGGTCCCTTGGCACAGATACGCAGTATTTT; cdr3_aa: CASSHTGTGSLGTDTQYF